The entry below gives a single TCR beta chain sequence along with its context. Combining a sample-barcoded 5' primer with a J-beta primer mix, a second PCR ran for about 7 to 11 cycles. TCRdb itself ran the 5' RACE reads through MiXCR, one entry per CDR3 protein. The sample holds fewer than 1.5 million distinct CDR3 sequences, 35% to 45% seen once. The entry originates in a study of blood T cells in healthy people across ages. CDR1 and CDR2 from the germline V gene are MDHEN and SYDVKM. This CDR3 comprises 15 residues. J was trimmed by 4 bases and V by 5 bases; bases with no gene match: 8. The V gene is TRBV28, the J gene TRBJ1-2; 9 nucleotides match TRBD1. Sequenced: blood. This receptor was obtained from a woman between 18 and 29 years old in good health. The CDR3 region is CASSLGTGSRYGYTF. The CDR3 DNA sequence: TGTGCCAGCAGTCTCGGGACAGGGAGTCGCTATGGCTACACCTTC.